This TCR beta chain was sequenced during a study of T cell repertoires in cytomegalovirus infection (dated by TCRdb to the late 2010s). Notes on the research overall: Because public TCR beta signatures pointed to carriage of CMV infection together with the matching HLA type, the HLA type of each donor mattered for the analysis. Study-wide findings and limitations: In both this cohort and an independent cohort of several hundred donors, the cumulative frequency of public TCR beta family members distinguished carriers of CMV infection plus the relevant HLA type. In the ex vivo response, HLA-C-restricted CMV-specific TCR beta clonotypes were dominant, and in two of eight donors the single most frequent clonotype came from this HLA-C-restricted group.

The CDR3 contains 13 residues, cysteine and phenylalanine counted. The retained sequence is limited to the CDR3, 39 bases, with the frame set at the first base. The trim is 7 bases for V and 4 bases for J, with a gap of 16 bases between the germline ends. CDR1 and CDR2, per the germline V gene (reference sequence), are DFQATT and SNEGSKA. This clonotype has more than one count but fewer than ten. Its antigen remains undetermined. The record has no base qualities; no much larger clone is one base away. These reads were obtained on an Illumina HiSeq 1500. The public reads were reprocessed in TCRdb via fastp at Q25 and MiXCR, keeping in-frame beta chains. When rows share a CDR3 protein, they turn into one entry using the most common DNA and genes. Here the sample has some 680,000 distinct CDR3 sequences; 35% to 45% occur a single time. Roughly 2.9% of the sample comes from the top ten.

This receptor was identified in a human donor in good health (CMV status not recorded). Some clones in this sample may be carry-over from other donors' samples. This chain is built from TRBV20-1 and TRBJ1-2; the D gene identity is not certain. Sequencing was carried out using PBMCs. The nucleotides read TGCAGTGTAATTGCTAGCCCTCCCTATGGCTACACCTTC. This gives the protein CSVIASPPYGYTF.